The entry below describes one TCR beta chain. Its antigen is still unknown. Base quality data are lacking; no much larger clone is found one base away. Via the germline V gene, CDR1 is SGDLS and CDR2 YYNGEE. V loses 4 bases of germline sequence and J loses 3 bases, and the interval between the two ends is 13 bases. The CDR3, cysteine through phenylalanine, is 14 amino acids long. CDR3 DNA is the only sequence kept; it has 42 bases, read in frame from the first base. For sequencing of the TCRbeta CDR3 region, genomic DNA was extracted from the sorted cells. TCRbeta CDR3 regions were sequenced using the immunoSEQ Assay. This is the immuneACCESS table as TCRdb keeps it, with only in-frame sequences that have V and J called. A part of the clones is gone; compared with another copy, unresolved V genes explain less than half, and the rest is unexplained. Recorded for this sample are about 82,000 clones; more than 70% of them occurred a single time. The top ten hold 5.5% to 7% of the sample.

Patients with a history of autoimmune disease or receiving systemic immunosuppression were excluded from the trial. Peripheral blood for TCR sequencing was collected from all dose cohorts at baseline, on cycle 4 day 1, and on cycle 7 day 1. Samples were obtained from an open-label, multicenter, first-in-human phase I dose-escalation trial of ivuxolimab. Adults with locally advanced or metastatic head and neck squamous cell, hepatocellular, melanoma or renal cell carcinoma were enrolled in the trial. Before TCR sequencing, CD4+ T cells and CD8+ T cells were sorted from peripheral blood as separate populations. The entry originates in a study of OX40 agonist ivuxolimab in advanced cancers. In terms of the full investigation: Ivuxolimab was a fully human IgG2 agonistic monoclonal antibody targeting the costimulatory receptor OX40 (CD134). Intravenous ivuxolimab was administered to patients every 2 weeks at six dose levels: 0.01, 0.1, 0.3, 1.5, 3 and 10 mg/kg. The paper reports the monotherapy dose-escalation portion (N of about 54 patients) of the phase I ivuxolimab trial. The dose-escalation cohort was approximately 83% male with a mean age of about 58 years, ranging from roughly 20 to 85. Patients were allowed to have had prior anti-PD-1, anti-PD-L1 or anti-CTLA-4 therapy, and approximately 37% of the dose-escalation patients had been treated with checkpoint inhibitors. Peripheral TCRbeta sequencing aimed to test whether ivuxolimab altered TCR sequence diversity and caused clonal T-cell expansion. Of the approximately 50 dose-escalation patients, hepatocellular carcinoma was present in some 19, melanoma in some 15, renal cell carcinoma in 9 and head and neck cancer in 9. Partial responses occurred in three dose-escalation patients: two with cutaneous melanoma and one with hepatocellular carcinoma.

General conclusions and limits of the study: The antigen specificity of the peripheral T cells that underwent clonal expansion was not determined. After ivuxolimab, CD8+ T cells had more expanded clones than CD4+ T cells on average. At doses of 0.1 to 3.0 mg/kg, clonal expansion of both CD4+ and CD8+ blood T cells was observed from baseline to week 6. Low levels of normalized T-cell clonal expansion were also seen in some nonresponding patients. In the 0.1-3.0 mg/kg groups, partial responders were among the patients with the lowest normalized peripheral clonal expansion, particularly in CD8+ T cells.

Sample: CD4+ or CD8+ T cells sorted from blood, taken in a trial of the OX40 agonist ivuxolimab. The TCR originated in an adult with an advanced solid tumor such as melanoma, head and neck, liver or kidney cancer. The V and J genes are TRBV9 and TRBJ1-1; a tentative D call is TRBD1 (5 bases match). The CDR3 amino acid sequence is: CASSLGGRDTEAFF. Here is the DNA: TGTGCCAGCAGCCTTGGGGGTAGGGACACTGAAGCTTTCTTT.